The next 5 T cell receptor beta chains were all read from a single sample in a study of breast tumors, draining lymph nodes, adjacent tissues. The lymph nodes were axillary draining lymph nodes from breast cancer patients. TCRdb ran MiXCR on the multiplex PCR reads and lists one entry per CDR3 protein. This sample yields around 150,000 distinct CDR3 sequences, of which around a third are seen a single time; 2.3% belongs to the top ten. Sequencing input: axillary lymph node tissue. Receptors originate from a female donor with breast cancer. Some clones in this sample may be carry-over from other donors' samples.

In this sample, this clonotype turned up many times. The V gene is TRBV18, the J gene TRBJ2-7; 9 bases are a match to TRBD1. The CDR3 length is 15 residues. CDR1 is KGHSH, CDR2 LQKENI, per germline. Trimming cost V 0 bases and J 4 bases; bases outside gene matches: 4. DNA for the CDR3: TGTGCCAGCTCACCACCGGGACAGGGATTGTACGAGCAGTACTTC. Protein: CASSPPGQGLYEQYF.

The CDR3 loop reads CASSTGTDRVEVGGNTIYF. The CDR3 DNA is TGTGCCAGCAGCACCGGGACGGACAGGGTTGAAGTAGGTGGAAACACCATATATTTT. This chain joins TRBV14 and TRBJ1-3, with TRBD1 identical over 8 bases. The junction had 18 bases not matched to a gene; V was cut back by 5 bases and J by 3 bases. CDR3 length: 19 residues. CDR1 and CDR2 (germline): SGHDN, FVKESK.

The rearrangement uses TRBV2 and TRBJ2-7; possibly TRBD2 for D (7 bases). This CDR3 is built from 14 residues. The V end lost 7 bases, the J end lost 2 bases, and 15 bases lay between the germline ends. CDR1 is SNHLY, CDR2 FYNNEI, per germline. For the CDR3, the DNA is TGTGCCAGCAAGGGGGATGGGGGGGCCTACGAGCAGTACGTC. It yields the protein CASKGDGGAYEQYV.

The chain recombines TRBV19 with TRBJ2-5, with no clear D. Germline V gene sequence: CDR1 LNHDA, CDR2 SQIVND (reference sequence). CDR3 length: 16 residues. V was shortened by 5 bases and J by 4 bases, with 20 bases between the two germline ends. The CDR3 reads CASSSGRAIGLETQYF. CDR3 sequence (DNA): TGTGCCAGTAGTTCAGGACGGGCCATAGGTTTAGAGACCCAGTACTTC.

This clonotype has a count of ten or more. The rearrangement uses TRBV19 and TRBJ1-2; D perhaps matches TRBD1 (5 bases). The germline V and J ends were trimmed by 3 bases and 6 bases, with 14 bases remaining between them. Germline CDR1 reads LNHDA; CDR2 reads SQIVND (reference sequence). The CDR3 has 14 residues. CDR3 amino acids: CASSMKGPRDGYTF. CDR3 DNA sequence: TGTGCCAGTAGTATGAAGGGGCCGAGGGATGGCTACACCTTC.